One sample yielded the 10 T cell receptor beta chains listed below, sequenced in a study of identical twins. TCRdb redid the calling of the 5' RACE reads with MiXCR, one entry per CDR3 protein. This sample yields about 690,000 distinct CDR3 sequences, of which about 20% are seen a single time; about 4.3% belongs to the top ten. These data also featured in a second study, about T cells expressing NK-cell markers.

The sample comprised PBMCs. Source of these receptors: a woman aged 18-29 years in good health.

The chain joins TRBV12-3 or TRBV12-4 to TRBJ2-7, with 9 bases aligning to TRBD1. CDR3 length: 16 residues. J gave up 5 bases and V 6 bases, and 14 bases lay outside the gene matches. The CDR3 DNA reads TGTGCCAGCAGCCCTGGGGGACAGGGTGGCTTCCACGAGCAGTACTTC. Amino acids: CASSPGGQGGFHEQYF.

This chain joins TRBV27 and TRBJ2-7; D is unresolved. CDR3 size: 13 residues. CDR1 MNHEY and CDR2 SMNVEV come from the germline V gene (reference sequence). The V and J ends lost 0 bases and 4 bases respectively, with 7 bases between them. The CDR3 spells CASSLSMGYEQYF. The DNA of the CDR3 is TGTGCCAGCAGTTTATCGATGGGGTACGAGCAGTACTTC.

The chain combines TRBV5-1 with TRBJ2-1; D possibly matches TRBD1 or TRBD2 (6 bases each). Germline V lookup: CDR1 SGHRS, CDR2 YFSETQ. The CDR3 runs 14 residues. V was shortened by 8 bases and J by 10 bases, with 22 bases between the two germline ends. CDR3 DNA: TGCGCCAGTACAAGGGGACCACAGGGAGGAGAGCAGTTCTTC. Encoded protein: CASTRGPQGGEQFF.

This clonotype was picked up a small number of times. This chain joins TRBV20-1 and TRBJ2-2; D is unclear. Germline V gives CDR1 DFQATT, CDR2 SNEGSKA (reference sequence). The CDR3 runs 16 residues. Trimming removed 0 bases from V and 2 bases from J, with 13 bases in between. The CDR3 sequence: CSARDRPASNTGELFF. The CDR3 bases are TGCAGTGCTAGAGATCGACCGGCATCCAACACCGGGGAGCTGTTTTTT.

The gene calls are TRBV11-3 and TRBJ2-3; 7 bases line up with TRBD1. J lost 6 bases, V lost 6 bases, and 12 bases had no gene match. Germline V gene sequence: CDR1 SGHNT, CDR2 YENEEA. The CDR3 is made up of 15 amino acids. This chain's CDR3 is CASRLYPDRADTQYF. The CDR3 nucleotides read TGTGCCAGCAGACTATACCCTGACAGGGCTGATACGCAGTATTTT.

CDR3 residues: CSADGTTQFF. The CDR3 nucleotides read TGCAGTGCAGACGGGACTACGCAGTTCTTC. The chain has TRBV20-1 and TRBJ2-1, with 7 bases fitting TRBD2. This CDR3 contains 10 residues. Germline CDR1 DFQATT, CDR2 SNEGSKA (reference sequence). J gave up 12 bases and V 6 bases, and 5 bases lay outside the gene matches.

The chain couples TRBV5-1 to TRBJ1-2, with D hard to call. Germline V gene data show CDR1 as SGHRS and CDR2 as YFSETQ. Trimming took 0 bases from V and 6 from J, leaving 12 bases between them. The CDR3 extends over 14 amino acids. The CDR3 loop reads CASSLDPPGDGYTF. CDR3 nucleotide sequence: TGCGCCAGCAGCTTGGATCCCCCTGGGGATGGCTACACCTTC.

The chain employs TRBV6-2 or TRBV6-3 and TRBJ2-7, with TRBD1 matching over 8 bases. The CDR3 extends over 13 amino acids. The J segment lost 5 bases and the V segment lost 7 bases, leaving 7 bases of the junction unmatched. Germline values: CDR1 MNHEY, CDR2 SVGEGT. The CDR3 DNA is TGTGCCAGCACAAACAGGGGGTTGAACGAGCAGTACTTC. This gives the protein CASTNRGLNEQYF.

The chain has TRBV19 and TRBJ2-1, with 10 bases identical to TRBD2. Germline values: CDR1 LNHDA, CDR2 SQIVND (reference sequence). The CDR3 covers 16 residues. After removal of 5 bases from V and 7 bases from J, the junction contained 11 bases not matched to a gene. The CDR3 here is CASSSAGGPMRNEQFF. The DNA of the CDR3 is TGTGCCAGTAGTTCAGCGGGAGGGCCGATGCGTAATGAGCAGTTCTTC.

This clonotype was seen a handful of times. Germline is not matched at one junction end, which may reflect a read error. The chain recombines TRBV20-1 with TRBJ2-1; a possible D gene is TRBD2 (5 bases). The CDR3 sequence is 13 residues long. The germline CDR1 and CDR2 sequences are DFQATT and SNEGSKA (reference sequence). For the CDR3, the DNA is TGCAGTGCCAGAGCGGCTCCAAACAATGAGCAGTTCTTC. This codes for CSARAAPNNEQFF.